This T cell receptor beta chain was found in a study of blood T cell repertoires in COVID-19. Overall study: T cells, B-cell-depleted T cells, or PBMCs provided the cDNA or gDNA that served as material.

Per the original data handling: Quantification of nucleated cells was approximated via reference gene primer amplification. TCRdb's copy holds only in-frame clones and misses some; the assay was immunoSEQ multiplex PCR. The V and J calls and clone size come from that table; D and trimming were worked out from the DNA. The table has about 34,000 clones, 81% seen once. V lost 4 bases and J lost 3, with 10 bases in between. The CDR3 has 14 residues. CDR1 is SGHAT and CDR2 is FQNNGV in the germline V gene. Recruited during active infection, patients (from Seattle) were subsequently followed longitudinally.

The chain is built from TRBV11-2 and TRBJ2-1; D may be TRBD2 (6 bases). Sequencing was done on a sample of peripheral blood. This sequence originates from a man between 70 and 80 years old with COVID-19, enrolled during active disease. The CDR3 DNA reads TGTGCCAGCAGCTGGGCCGGGAGCTACAATGAGCAGTTCTTC. This sequence encodes CASSWAGSYNEQFF.